A few counts support the clone carrying this T cell receptor beta chain. Antigen: not known. This entry comes from a study of CD8 T cells in ankylosing spondylitis. TCRdb passed the 5' RACE reads through MiXCR, listing each CDR3 protein once. Here the sample spans 250,000 to 400,000 distinct CDR3 sequences, approximately 10% being singletons. Germline V CDR1 and CDR2: SGHRS, YFSETQ. The V and J ends lost 4 bases and 7 bases respectively, with 11 bases between them. This CDR3 has 13 residues. Study outcomes and limitations: In peripheral blood, disease-linked CD8+ clones occurred at relatively low frequencies. Reactive arthritis synovial fluid and blood were previously reported to contain some motif variants. Ankylosing spondylitis blood seemed to carry a telltale TCR beta motif made of under 10 highly homologous variants. Reportedly, matched ankylosing spondylitis synovial fluid was significantly enriched for disease-linked clones.

The receptor was derived from a female donor with ankylosing spondylitis or in good health (not recorded which). Sequences were obtained from blood, either unsorted or a sorted T cell fraction (not recorded which). This rearrangement joins TRBV5-1 to TRBJ2-2; D gene unclear. Written as DNA, the CDR3 is TGCGCCAGCAGCGAGCAAGGCCACGGGGAGCTGTTTTTT. This codes for CASSEQGHGELFF. Drawing the rest from reference TRBV5-1 and TRBJ2-2, the complete variable domain is KAGVTQTPRYLIKTRGQQVTLSCSPISGHRSVSWYQQTPGQGLQFLFEYFSETQRNKGNFPGRFSGRQFSNSRSEMNVSTLELGDSALYLCASSEQGHGELFFGEGSRLTVL.